The 3 T cell receptor beta chains in this list originate from one sample, sequenced in a study of T cells and copy number aberrations in small-cell lung cancer. Assay: immunoSEQ multiplex PCR; the TCRdb copy retains only in-frame clones and omits some. The table includes approximately 6,600 clones, roughly 76% detected once. Specimen: normal tissue next to the tumor. The receptors were sampled from a woman aged 70-85 years with small cell lung cancer. Some clones in this sample may be carry-over from other donors' samples.

The rearrangement uses TRBV6-1 and TRBJ2-3; D remains ambiguous. Germline V gene lookup returns CDR1 MNHNS and CDR2 SASEGT. Trimming took 6 bases from V and 11 from J, leaving 6 bases between them. The CDR3 is 9 residues long. The CDR3 coding sequence is TGTGCCAGCAGCATCAAGCAGTATTTT. This gives the protein CASSIKQYF.

In its sample, this clone was seen a few times. The chain is built from TRBV19 and TRBJ2-1; D unresolved. The CDR3 runs to 15 residues. Per germline, CDR1 LNHDA and CDR2 SQIVND (reference sequence). Trimming removed 6 bases from V and 0 bases from J, with 12 bases in between. In nucleotides, the CDR3 is TGTGCCAGTAGGAATGGCCCCAGCTCCTACAATGAGCAGTTCTTC. Protein product: CASRNGPSSYNEQFF.

The rearrangement links TRBV29-1 to TRBJ2-3; 8 bases are shared with TRBD2. V shed 3 bases and J 5 bases; nucleotides not matched to a gene: 4. This CDR3 has 13 amino acids. From germline, CDR1 is SQVTM and CDR2 ANQGSEA. The CDR3: CSVDVAGRDTQYF. The CDR3 DNA reads TGCAGCGTTGACGTAGCGGGAAGAGATACGCAGTATTTT.